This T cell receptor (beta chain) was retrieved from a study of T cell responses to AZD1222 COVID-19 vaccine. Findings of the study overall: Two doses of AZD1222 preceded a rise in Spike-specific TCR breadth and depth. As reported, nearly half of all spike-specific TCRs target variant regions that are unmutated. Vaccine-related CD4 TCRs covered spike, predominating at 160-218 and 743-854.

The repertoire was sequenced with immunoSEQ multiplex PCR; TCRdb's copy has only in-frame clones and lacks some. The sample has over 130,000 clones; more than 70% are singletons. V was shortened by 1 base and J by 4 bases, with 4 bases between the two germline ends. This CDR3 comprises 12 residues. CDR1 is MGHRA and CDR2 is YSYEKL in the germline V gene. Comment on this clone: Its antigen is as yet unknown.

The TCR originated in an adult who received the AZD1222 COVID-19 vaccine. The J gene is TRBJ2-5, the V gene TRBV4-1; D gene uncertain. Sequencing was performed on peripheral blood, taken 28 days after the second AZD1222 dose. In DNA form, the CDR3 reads TGCGCCAGCAGCCAAGTCCGAGAGACCCAGTACTTC. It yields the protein CASSQVRETQYF.